This entry features one T cell receptor (beta chain) sequence. Assay used: immunoSEQ multiplex PCR; TCRdb lists only in-frame clones, some missing. Among approximately 50,000 clones listed, 92% were seen once. The data stem from a study of blood T cell repertoires in COVID-19. Turning to the study itself: COVID-19 samples collected from the United States, Italy and Spain covered acute and convalescent phases.

The sample comprised peripheral blood. The source of this sequence is a man aged 50 or older with active COVID-19.

In DNA, the CDR3 is TGTGCCAGCTCACCAACGGGGGGACAAGAGACCCAGTACTTC. Protein: CASSPTGGQETQYF. The gene calls are TRBV18 and TRBJ2-5; 7 bases line up with TRBD2. The length of the CDR3 is 14 residues. Per germline, CDR1 KGHSH and CDR2 LQKENI. J was trimmed by 2 bases and V by 2 bases; bases with no gene match: 2.